The 28 T cell receptor beta chains reported below all come from one sample, sequenced in a study of control samples from healthy donors and cancer patients. Repertoires were generated with immunoSEQ multiplex PCR, while TCRdb's copy carries only in-frame clones and drops some. The sample has 110,000 to 150,000 clones; 85% to 95% are singletons. Sequenced: PBMCs. The receptors stem from a man between 60 and 75 years old with colorectal cancer.

This chain uses TRBV29-1 with TRBJ2-5; D could derive from TRBD1 or TRBD2 (6 bases each). In germline, CDR1 is SQVTM, CDR2 ANQGSEA. This CDR3 is built from 12 residues. The V gene lost 4 bases and the J gene lost 3 bases, with 9 bases spanning the gap. The chain's CDR3 is CSVGGAEETQYF. The CDR3 DNA reads TGCAGCGTTGGGGGGGCGGAAGAGACCCAGTACTTC.

The chain links TRBV27 to TRBJ2-7; either TRBD1 or TRBD2 may supply D (5 bases each). The CDR3 contains 15 residues. Trimming pared 2 bases from V and 2 bases from J, leaving 13 bases between. From germline, CDR1 is MNHEY and CDR2 SMNVEV (reference sequence). The CDR3 coding sequence is TGTGCCAGCAGTTTAGGGCCGGGGCAGGCCTACGAGCAGTACTTC. It is translated as CASSLGPGQAYEQYF.

The CDR3 region has the DNA TGTGCCAGTAGTATTGACACTGGCTCTGGAAACACCATATATTTT. Protein product: CASSIDTGSGNTIYF. The rearrangement joins TRBV19 to TRBJ1-3; no reliable D call. Trimming left V 3 bases short and J 0 bases short, with 9 bases between. The CDR3 is made up of 15 amino acids. Germline V gene data show CDR1 as LNHDA and CDR2 as SQIVND (reference sequence).

This chain uses TRBV4-3 with TRBJ1-6; no clear D gene. With 0 bases removed from V and 6 bases from J, the gap between germline ends came to 9 bases. The CDR3 length is 15 residues. Germline CDR1 reads LGHNA; CDR2 reads YSLEER. CDR3 sequence reads: CASSQDEQSNSPLHF. The CDR3 DNA follows: TGCGCCAGCAGCCAAGATGAACAGAGTAATTCACCCCTCCACTTT.

The chain has TRBV5-1 and TRBJ1-5, with D possibly TRBD1 on 6 matching bases. The germline CDR1 and CDR2 sequences are SGHRS and YFSETQ. This CDR3 spans 18 amino acids. Trimming cost V 4 bases and J 2 bases, with 22 bases left between them. The CDR3 reads CASSPPRPQQGGNQPQHF. CDR3 bases: TGCGCCAGCAGCCCCCCGCGCCCACAACAGGGAGGCAATCAGCCCCAGCATTTT.

V and J are TRBV10-3 and TRBJ2-1; the D is unclear. The CDR3 loop spans 14 amino acids. Per the germline V gene, CDR1 is ENHRY and CDR2 is SYGVKD. The V end was cut by 0 bases, the J end by 9 bases, with 12 bases between. CDR3 amino acids: CAISESPSHREQFF. The CDR3, as DNA: TGTGCCATCAGTGAGTCACCTTCCCATCGTGAGCAGTTCTTC.

V usage is TRBV2 and J usage is TRBJ1-1; no clear D. Trimming pared 1 base from V and 6 bases from J, leaving 12 bases between. This CDR3 region has 14 residues. Germline assignment: CDR1 SNHLY and CDR2 FYNNEI. This chain's CDR3 is CASSEEVGLSEAFF. DNA for the CDR3: TGTGCCAGCAGTGAAGAGGTAGGGTTGTCTGAAGCTTTCTTT.

The rearrangement uses TRBV6-2 or TRBV6-3 and TRBJ1-5; D might be TRBD1 (6 bases). Trimming removed 5 bases from V and 0 bases from J, with 17 bases in between. This CDR3 spans 17 amino acids. Germline CDR1 and CDR2: MNHEY and SVGEGT. The CDR3 protein is CASSTYDRPYSNQPQHF. CDR3 DNA: TGTGCCAGCAGTACATACGACAGGCCCTATAGCAATCAGCCCCAGCATTTT.

The gene calls are TRBV7-9 and TRBJ1-2; a weak D match, TRBD1 (5 bases). Trimming cost V 5 bases and J 0 bases, with 10 bases left between them. Per the germline V gene, CDR1 is SEHNR and CDR2 is FQNEAQ (reference sequence). The CDR3 covers 14 residues. The CDR3, as DNA: TGTGCCAGCAGCGCCAGGGTCCCTAACTATGGCTACACCTTC. It encodes CASSARVPNYGYTF.

The chain has TRBV12-3 or TRBV12-4 and TRBJ1-5; 8 bases are a match to TRBD1. The ends lost 3 bases at V and 6 bases at J; junction bases unmatched: 1. The length of the CDR3 is 13 residues. CDR3 sequence: CASSLTGAQPQHF. As DNA, the CDR3 is TGTGCCAGCAGTTTGACAGGGGCTCAGCCCCAGCATTTT.

The V call is TRBV6-2 or TRBV6-3, the J call TRBJ1-6; D is unresolved. Germline V lookup: CDR1 MNHEY, CDR2 SVGEGT. V was cut by 10 bases and J by 10 bases, with 14 bases left in between. The CDR3 totals 12 residues. This chain's CDR3 is CATSYLGSPLHF. In nucleotides, the CDR3 is TGTGCCACAAGTTATCTGGGGTCACCCCTCCACTTT.

The chain uses TRBV12-3 or TRBV12-4 and TRBJ2-4, with D possibly TRBD1 on 6 matching bases. The V end was cut by 7 bases, the J end by 8 bases, with 15 bases between. The CDR3 is made up of 13 amino acids. CDR3 nucleotide sequence: TGTGCCAGCACCTACCAGGGGACATACATTCAGTACTTC. It yields the protein CASTYQGTYIQYF.

The chain carries TRBV19 and TRBJ2-1, with TRBD2 matching over 13 bases. Germline V CDR1 and CDR2: LNHDA, SQIVND (reference sequence). The CDR3 is 13 amino acids. After removal of 6 bases from V and 8 bases from J, the junction contained 1 base not matched to a gene. DNA for the CDR3: TGTGCCAGTAGGACTAGCGGGGGGCATGAGCAGTTCTTC. Translation: CASRTSGGHEQFF.

The chain is built from TRBV2 and TRBJ2-3; D not resolved. The CDR3 covers 15 residues. Germline CDR1 SNHLY, CDR2 FYNNEI. V lost 6 bases and J 0 bases, leaving 13 bases between the germline ends. The CDR3 reads CASSRASGSTDTQYF. The CDR3 DNA reads TGTGCCAGCAGCCGGGCCTCTGGCAGCACAGATACGCAGTATTTT.

The chain combines TRBV12-3 or TRBV12-4 with TRBJ1-1, with D possibly matching TRBD1 (5 bases). Between the trimmed V and J ends, which lost 5 bases and 1 base, there was a span of 5 bases. CDR3 length equals 12 residues. CDR3 bases: TGTGCCAGCAGTCAGGGGAACACTGAAGCTTTCTTT. Its protein product is CASSQGNTEAFF.

The chain links TRBV25-1 to TRBJ1-1; 9 bases agree with TRBD1. Germline CDR1 reads MGHDK; CDR2 reads SYGVNS. V lost 1 base, J lost 6 bases, and 9 bases stayed unmatched. The CDR3 has 16 residues. The CDR3, as DNA: TGTGCCAGCAGTGAATCGGGGACAGGGAGGATCTCTGAAGCTTTCTTT. Its translation is CASSESGTGRISEAFF.

This chain connects TRBV18 to TRBJ1-5; TRBD1 might be the D (5 bases). The CDR3 has 15 residues. Germline lookup yields CDR1 KGHSH and CDR2 LQKENI. V was trimmed by 6 bases and J by 0 bases, leaving 12 bases between them. CDR3: CASSGGIDSNQPQHF. CDR3 nucleotide sequence: TGTGCCAGCTCTGGGGGGATCGATAGCAATCAGCCCCAGCATTTT.

The chain couples TRBV18 to TRBJ1-6; D unresolved. V lost 3 bases and J 1 base, leaving 7 bases between the germline ends. CDR1 and CDR2 (germline): KGHSH, LQKENI. The CDR3 is made up of 15 amino acids. CDR3 sequence: CASSPSSSYNSPLHF. CDR3 DNA sequence: TGTGCCAGCTCACCCAGTTCGTCCTATAATTCACCCCTCCACTTT.

This clone was counted once. This chain uses TRBV19 with TRBJ2-2, with 7 bases fitting TRBD2. V dropped 9 bases and J dropped 0; count of bases not matched to a gene: 7. This CDR3 contains 15 residues. Per the germline V gene, CDR1 is LNHDA and CDR2 is SQIVND (reference sequence). This CDR3 reads CASTGGLANTGELFF. The CDR3 DNA is TGTGCCAGCACGGGGGGATTAGCGAACACCGGGGAGCTGTTTTTT.

This rearrangement joins TRBV4-1 to TRBJ2-3, with D possibly being TRBD1 or TRBD2 (5 bases each). V lost 1 base and J lost 1, with 9 bases in between. This CDR3 spans 15 amino acids. The V gene's germline CDR1 is MGHRA and CDR2 YSYEKL. The CDR3 DNA reads TGCGCCAGCAGCCAAGGTAGAGGGGGCACAGATACGCAGTATTTT. It yields the protein CASSQGRGGTDTQYF.

This clone was recorded once. The chain couples TRBV12-3 or TRBV12-4 to TRBJ1-2; D ambiguous. This CDR3 has 13 amino acids. Trimming took off 1 base at V and 9 bases at J, with 12 bases between the two ends. The CDR3 DNA sequence: TGTGCCAGCAGTTTAGGGGCAGGCTTTAGCTACACCTTC. Its protein product is CASSLGAGFSYTF.

V usage is TRBV4-2 and J usage is TRBJ2-7, with TRBD1 identical over 8 bases. The germline V gene has CDR1 LGHNA and CDR2 YNFKEQ. The V and J ends lost 1 base and 0 bases, in that order; junction bases with no gene match: 17. The CDR3 sequence is 20 residues long. CDR3 amino acids: CASSQGREAGGYSSSYEQYF. The CDR3 DNA reads TGTGCCAGCAGCCAAGGCCGGGAAGCAGGGGGCTACTCTAGCTCCTACGAGCAGTACTTC.

The CDR3 spells CGPGQSNQPQHF. The CDR3 DNA reads as TGTGGGCCGGGACAGTCCAATCAGCCCCAGCATTTT. V and J are TRBV21-1 and TRBJ1-5; the DNA was not compared with TRBD1, the D call given in the table. TRBV21-1 is given as a pseudogene. CDR3 size: 12 residues.

DNA of the CDR3: TGTGCCAGCAGCCAAGAGGGAGAGAGGGCGGCTTTCTTT. It translates to CASSQEGERAAFF. The rearrangement joins TRBV3-1 (or the pseudogene TRBV3-2) to TRBJ1-1; D unresolved. Germline loops: CDR1 LGHDT, CDR2 YNNKEL (reference sequence). V was shortened by 0 bases and J by 11 bases, with 13 bases between the two germline ends. The CDR3 contains 13 residues.

The gene calls are TRBV19 and TRBJ1-5, with 9 bases matching TRBD1. CDR3 length: 15 residues. CDR1 LNHDA and CDR2 SQIVND come from the germline V gene (reference sequence). After removal of 5 bases from V and 11 bases from J, the junction contained 13 bases not matched to a gene. CDR3 amino acids: CASSQTGQGSPAQHF. In nucleotides, the CDR3 is TGTGCCAGTAGTCAAACGGGACAGGGCTCCCCGGCCCAGCATTTT.

The V gene is TRBV29-1, the J gene TRBJ2-7; TRBD1 aligns across 8 bases. This CDR3 spans 15 amino acids. CDR1 is SQVTM and CDR2 is ANQGSEA in the germline V gene. The V gene end was trimmed by 3 bases and the J gene end by 2 bases; junction bases not matched to a gene: 9. The CDR3 sequence is CSVEVPGQAPYEQYF. The CDR3, as DNA: TGCAGCGTTGAGGTTCCGGGACAGGCCCCCTACGAGCAGTACTTC.

The chain carries TRBV7-2 and TRBJ2-3, with 13 bases matching TRBD2. CDR3 length equals 14 residues. Germline V gene lookup returns CDR1 SGHTA and CDR2 FQGNSA. V was clipped by 4 bases and J by 15 bases; unmatched bases: 10. DNA for the CDR3: TGTGCCAGCAGCTCCCCTACTAGCGGGGGGGCGAAATATTTT. Encoded protein: CASSSPTSGGAKYF.

The chain has TRBV14 and TRBJ1-6, with no clear D. Germline-derived CDR1 and CDR2 are SGHDN and FVKESK. Trimming cost V 1 base and J 7 bases, with 8 bases left between them. The CDR3 is 14 residues long. CDR3 residues: CASSQVVGNSPLHF. The CDR3 nucleotides are TGTGCCAGCAGCCAAGTGGTGGGGAATTCACCCCTCCACTTT.